This T cell receptor (beta chain) is drawn from a study of blood T cell repertoires in COVID-19. The V and J ends lost 1 base and 5 bases respectively, with 20 bases between them. The CDR3 is 17 residues long. Germline V CDR1 and CDR2: SGHTA, FQGNSA. Profiled with immunoSEQ multiplex PCR; TCRdb holds only in-frame clones, not every one. Altogether approximately 90,000 clones are present, 81% being singletons, with the ten largest covering 4.4%. The material sequenced was peripheral blood. The TCR originated in a man aged 55-75 years with acute or convalescent COVID-19. The chain couples TRBV7-2 to TRBJ1-1; D is undetermined. Here the CDR3 reads CASSLEGNSLLGTEAFF. The CDR3 DNA reads TGTGCCAGCAGCTTAGAAGGTAACAGCCTCCTCGGAACTGAAGCTTTCTTT.